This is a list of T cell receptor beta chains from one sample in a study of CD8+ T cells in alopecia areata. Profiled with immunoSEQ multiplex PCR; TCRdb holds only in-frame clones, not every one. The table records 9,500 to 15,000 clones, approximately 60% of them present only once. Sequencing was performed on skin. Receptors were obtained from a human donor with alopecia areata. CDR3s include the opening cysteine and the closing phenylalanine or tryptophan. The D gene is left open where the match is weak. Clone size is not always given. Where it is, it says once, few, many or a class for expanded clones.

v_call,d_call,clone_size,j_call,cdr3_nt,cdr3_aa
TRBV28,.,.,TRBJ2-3,TGTGCCAGCAGCGGAGGGACCAGCACAGATACGCAGTATTTT,CASSGGTSTDTQYF
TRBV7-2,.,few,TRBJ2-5,TGTGCCAGCAGCCCCTCCCCGGGAGAGACCCAGTACTTC,CASSPSPGETQYF
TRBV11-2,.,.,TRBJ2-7,TGTGCCAGCAGCTCTAGTAGGGTCCAGCAGTACTTC,CASSSSRVQQYF
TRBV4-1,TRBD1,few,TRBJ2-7,TGCGCCAGCAGCCAAGCCGGACAGGGGACCTGGTCCGAGCAGTACTTC,CASSQAGQGTWSEQYF
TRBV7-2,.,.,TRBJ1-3,TGTGCCAGCAGCTCCTACCAATCCTCTGGAAACACCATATATTTT,CASSSYQSSGNTIYF
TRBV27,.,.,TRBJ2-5,TGTGCCAGCAGTTTCCGGCCCTTGGGGTCACAAGAGACCCAGTACTTC,CASSFRPLGSQETQYF
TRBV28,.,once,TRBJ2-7,TGTGCCAGCACGAAAGATCCGGCGCGCGAGCAGTACTTC,CASTKDPAREQYF
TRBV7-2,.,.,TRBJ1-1,TGTGCCAGCCGCACCGGGGTCTGGAACACTGAAGCTTTCTTT,CASRTGVWNTEAFF
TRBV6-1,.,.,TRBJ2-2,TGTGCCAGCAGTGGTACTGGGTGGAACCCCCTGTGGGAGCTGTTTTTT,CASSGTGWNPLWELFF
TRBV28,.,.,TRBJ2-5,TGTGCCAGCAGTTTTAGTTACGGAGGAACCAAAGAGACCCAGTACTTC,CASSFSYGGTKETQYF
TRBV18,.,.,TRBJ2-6,TGTGCCAGCTCACCATTAGGAGTCTCTGGGGCCAACGTCCTGACTTTC,CASSPLGVSGANVLTF
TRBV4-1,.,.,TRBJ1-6,TGCGCCAGCAGCCAACAACCGACAGGACTCCAATCACCCCTCCACTTT,CASSQQPTGLQSPLHF